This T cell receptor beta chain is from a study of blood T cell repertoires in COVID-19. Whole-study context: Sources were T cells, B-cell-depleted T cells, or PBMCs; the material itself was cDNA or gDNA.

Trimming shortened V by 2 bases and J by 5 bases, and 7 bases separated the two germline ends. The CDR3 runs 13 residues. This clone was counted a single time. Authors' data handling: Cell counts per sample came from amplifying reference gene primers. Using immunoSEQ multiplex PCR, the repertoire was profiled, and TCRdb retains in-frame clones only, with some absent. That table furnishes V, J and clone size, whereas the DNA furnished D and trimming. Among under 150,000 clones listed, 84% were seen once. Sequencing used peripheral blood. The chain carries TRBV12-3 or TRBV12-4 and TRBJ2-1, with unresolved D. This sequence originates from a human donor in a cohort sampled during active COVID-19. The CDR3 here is CASSLLLNNEQFF. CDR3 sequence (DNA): TGTGCCAGCAGTTTATTACTTAACAATGAGCAGTTCTTC.